This record concerns one T cell receptor (beta chain) sequence. With 5 bases removed from V and 2 bases from J, the gap between germline ends came to 16 bases. This CDR3 comprises 15 residues. Germline-derived CDR1 and CDR2 are MDHEN and SYDVKM. The data derive from a study of shared clonotypes between healthy human individuals. Here immunoSEQ multiplex PCR was the method, and the copy in TCRdb shows in-frame clones only, minus some. Here the sample spans 2.5 million or so clones, over 85% being singletons. The chain combines TRBV28 with TRBJ2-7; TRBD1 or TRBD2 may be the D gene (5 bases each). Source material: naive CD4+ T cells sorted from blood. As for subset: CD45RA+ positively selected. The source is a man aged 18 to 29 in good health. The CDR3 sequence is CASSPPGTGAYEQYF. The CDR3 region has the DNA TGTGCCAGCAGTCCGCCCGGGACCGGGGCCTACGAGCAGTACTTC.